This TCR beta chain originates from a study of identifying expanded T cells in peripheral blood (dated by TCRdb to 2018 to 2020). For the wider study: Technical replicates were generated by sequencing separate aliquots of the same genomic DNA pool, and four replicates were compared pairwise. The investigation overall reported the following: Variance in clone template counts between two-week samples significantly increased with total template count across all healthy donors. The authors expected that biological variance in healthy repertoires might rise further over much longer intervals, such as months to years. The binomial model flagged around 1.2 differentially abundant clones between technical replicates but 15 to 17 over about 2 weeks and about 19 over approximately 4 weeks. Across all healthy-donor time intervals, the beta-binomial model significantly cut both the number of clones called differentially abundant and the false-positive rate.

With regard to this clone: Its antigen remains undetermined. Base-call qualities are not available, and no considerably larger clone is one nucleotide away.

Compared with germline, V lacks 6 bases and J lacks 6 bases; bases without a gene match: 4. Reading the germline V gene gives CDR1 SNHLY and CDR2 FYNNEI. There are 13 amino acids in the CDR3, from cysteine to phenylalanine inclusive. Only the CDR3 region is kept as DNA, spanning 39 bases read in frame from base 1. No immune events, such as infections, were documented for the healthy donors during the collection period. Blood repertoires from healthy donors were used as a training cohort for calibrating time-dependent variance in a beta-binomial model of differential abundance of T-cell clones. There were around 10 healthy donors in the training cohort, of whom 3 were female and 7 were male. Donor ages ranged from 29 to 64 years, with an average of around 45 years. Whole blood from each healthy donor was obtained from a commercial supplier and was collected at three time points around 2 weeks apart. Genomic DNA was extracted from unsorted whole blood for immunosequencing.

The immunoSEQ Assay, which relies on bias-controlled multiplex PCR amplification of genomic DNA, was used to profile TCRbeta CDR3 regions. The source study handled its data this way. The absolute abundance of each unique TCRbeta CDR3 region was quantified after sequences were collapsed and filtered. Differential abundance was tested with a binomial (Fisher-equivalent) model and with a beta-binomial model adding time-dependent variance fitted from healthy donors. Any clone with fewer than 5 combined templates was excluded, and a clone was called differentially abundant if its Benjamini-Hochberg FDR was below 0.01. In the beta-binomial model, variance was expressed as a function of the total template count across the two samples, in the form v = (b*log(k)+a)^2. Held by TCRdb, this immuneACCESS table contains in-frame sequences only and omits some clones. Under half of the omission traces to an unresolved V gene where checked; the cause of the rest is unknown. That table is the source of V, J and clone size, and D and trimming were worked out from the DNA. The sample has more than 45,000 clones on record, around four fifths of them singletons. 17% of the sample is in the top ten clones.

This TCR came from a person aged 18 to 75 in good health. This chain joins TRBV2 to TRBJ1-5, with 8 central nucleotides matching TRBD1. Material for sequencing was blood. CDR3 protein: CASSRTGPQPQHF. The sequenced DNA: TGTGCCAGCAGCAGGACAGGGCCTCAGCCCCAGCATTTT. The CDR3 plus the reference TRBV2 and TRBJ1-5 genes for the other parts give the full variable domain: EPEVTQTPSHQVTQMGQEVILRCVPISNHLYFYWYRQILGQKVEFLVSFYNNEISEKSEIFDDQFSVERPDGSNFTLKIRSTKLEDSAMYFCASSRTGPQPQHFGDGTRLSIL.